The next 18 T cell receptor beta chains were all read from a single sample in a study of PD-1 blockade in classical Hodgkin lymphoma (dated by TCRdb to 2018 to 2020). In the paper's terms, the time point label means: cycle 2 day 1 (C2D1) of nivolumab. Every trial patient had relapsed following autologous stem cell transplantation, and prior brentuximab vedotin exposure was what differed among cohorts A, B and C. The library was prepared using the immunoSEQ multiplex PCR assay. TCRdb limited this immuneACCESS table to in-frame rearrangements with V and J called. A share of clones is missing; checked studies link under half to unresolved V genes, and the rest is unexplained. The sample includes just over 25,000 clones, with 67% observed a single time. In total, the top ten clones hold approximately 12% of the sample. The sample in question was peripheral blood mononuclear cells (PBMCs), obtained before the second cycle of nivolumab. All receptors come from a human donor with classical Hodgkin lymphoma.

The sample holds a few counts of this clone. The chain links TRBV19 to TRBJ1-2, with D maybe TRBD1 (6 bases). Germline V gene lookup returns CDR1 LNHDA and CDR2 SQIVND (reference sequence). The CDR3 contains 13 residues. Trimming cost V 7 bases and J 2 bases, with 11 bases left between them. DNA of the CDR3: TGTGCCAGTACGACTGGGACAAACTATGGCTACACCTTC. It is translated as CASTTGTNYGYTF.

The V call is TRBV30, the J call TRBJ2-3, with TRBD1 matching over 9 bases. The CDR3 covers 14 residues. CDR1 is GTSNPN, CDR2 SVGIG, per germline (reference sequence). The V segment lost 4 bases and the J segment 3 bases; nucleotides outside the gene matches: 5. The CDR3 region is CAWTDRGETDTQYF. The CDR3 DNA sequence: TGTGCCTGGACGGACAGGGGCGAGACAGATACGCAGTATTTT. The entire variable domain, with the rest obtained from reference TRBV30 and TRBJ2-3, is as follows: SQTIHQWPATLVQPVGSPLSLECTVEGTSNPNLYWYRQAAGRGLQLLFYSVGIGQISSEVPQNLSASRPQDRQFILSSKKLLLSDSGFYLCAWTDRGETDTQYFGPGTRLTVL.

The gene calls are TRBV6-6 and TRBJ1-6; no firm D call. The CDR3 contains 13 residues. The V end lost 2 bases, the J end lost 6 bases, and 5 bases lay between the germline ends. The germline V gene has CDR1 MNHNY and CDR2 SVGAGI (reference sequence). CDR3 coding DNA: TGTGCCAGCAGTTACGGGAGTAATTCACCCCTCCACTTT. It is translated as CASSYGSNSPLHF.

A few counts support this clone. V is TRBV30 and J is TRBJ1-5; D uncertain. Germline lookup yields CDR1 GTSNPN and CDR2 SVGIG (reference sequence). Trimming took 0 bases from V and 0 from J, leaving 9 bases between them. The CDR3 has 15 amino acids. CDR3 in amino acids: CAWSVGSRSNQPQHF. CDR3 DNA: TGTGCCTGGAGTGTTGGCAGTCGTAGCAATCAGCCCCAGCATTTT. The complete variable domain, with remaining parts taken from reference TRBV30 and TRBJ1-5, reads SQTIHQWPATLVQPVGSPLSLECTVEGTSNPNLYWYRQAAGRGLQLLFYSVGIGQISSEVPQNLSASRPQDRQFILSSKKLLLSDSGFYLCAWSVGSRSNQPQHFGDGTRLSIL.

This clone was counted once. The V call is TRBV15, the J call TRBJ2-5; possibly TRBD1 for D (6 bases). This CDR3 region has 15 residues. Germline assignment: CDR1 LNHNV and CDR2 YYDKDF (reference sequence). Trimming left V 2 bases short and J 0 bases short, with 10 bases between. CDR3 sequence reads: CATSRPQGNQETQYF. CDR3 in DNA: TGTGCCACCAGCAGACCACAGGGCAACCAAGAGACCCAGTACTTC.

The chain has TRBV20-1 and TRBJ2-7; D uncertain. The CDR3 length is 9 residues. Trimming removed 0 bases at V and 11 bases at J, with 5 bases between. Germline V CDR1 and CDR2: DFQATT, SNEGSKA (reference sequence). The CDR3 coding sequence is TGCAGTGCTAGAGATGCCGAGTACTTC. Protein: CSARDAEYF.

The chain combines TRBV6-5 with TRBJ2-5; D is unclear. The CDR3 runs 12 residues. From germline, CDR1 is MNHEY and CDR2 SVGAGI. Trimming removed 4 bases at V and 1 base at J, with 4 bases between. CDR3 in amino acids: CASSFIQETQYF. In nucleotides, the CDR3 is TGTGCCAGCAGTTTCATCCAAGAGACCCAGTACTTC.

V is TRBV7-2 and J is TRBJ2-7; TRBD1 matches at 8 bases. The CDR3 contains 15 residues. Germline values: CDR1 SGHTA, CDR2 FQGNSA. The junction had 8 bases not matched to a gene; V was cut back by 3 bases and J by 4 bases. The CDR3 DNA follows: TGTGCCAGCAGCTTCGTGGGGACAGGATCTTACGAGCAGTACTTC. It codes for CASSFVGTGSYEQYF.

The chain recombines TRBV5-1 with TRBJ2-7; D is unclear. This CDR3 region has 12 residues. The germline V gene encodes CDR1 SGHRS and CDR2 YFSETQ. The V end lost 4 bases, the J end lost 3 bases, and 8 bases lay between the germline ends. CDR3 residues: CASSIDFYEQYF. The CDR3 DNA reads as TGCGCCAGCAGCATAGACTTCTACGAGCAGTACTTC.

The rearrangement joins TRBV15 to TRBJ1-1, with 10 bases identical to TRBD1. The V gene end was trimmed by 2 bases and the J gene end by 10 bases; junction bases not matched to a gene: 13. The germline V gene encodes CDR1 LNHNV and CDR2 YYDKDF (reference sequence). This CDR3 is built from 16 residues. In nucleotides, the CDR3 is TGTGCCACCAGCAGAAAAGCCATGACAGGGGGCGGGGGAGCTTTCTTT. Translating it yields CATSRKAMTGGGGAFF.

This clone has only a few counts. The genes are TRBV7-2 and TRBJ1-3; 8 nucleotides line up with TRBD1. Germline V gene data show CDR1 as SGHTA and CDR2 as FQGNSA. CDR3 size: 16 residues. V dropped 0 bases and J dropped 5; count of bases not matched to a gene: 6. The CDR3 DNA is TGTGCCAGCAGCTTAGCGACGGGACAGGAGAGAAACACCATATATTTT. It codes for CASSLATGQERNTIYF.

This clone appeared a few times. The rearrangement joins TRBV28 to TRBJ2-7; tentatively, D is TRBD2 (6 bases). Trimming left V 6 bases short and J 0 bases short, with 9 bases between. The CDR3 contains 13 residues. Germline V gene lookup returns CDR1 MDHEN and CDR2 SYDVKM. CDR3 sequence (DNA): TGTGCCAGCAGCGGGGGTGGCTCCTACGAGCAGTACTTC. Amino acids: CASSGGGSYEQYF.

V is TRBV30 and J is TRBJ2-3; TRBD2 matches at 16 bases. The germline V gene encodes CDR1 GTSNPN and CDR2 SVGIG (reference sequence). After removal of 1 base from V and 1 base from J, the junction contained 5 bases not matched to a gene. The CDR3 totals 18 residues. CDR3: CAWSAGTSGGEGTDTQYF. The CDR3 DNA follows: TGTGCCTGGAGTGCCGGGACTAGCGGGGGGGAGGGCACAGATACGCAGTATTTT.

Within the sample, this clone is medium-sized (0.01 to 0.1%). The rearrangement joins TRBV7-2 to TRBJ2-4; 7 bases agree with TRBD1. The V gene's germline CDR1 is SGHTA and CDR2 FQGNSA. The CDR3 runs 16 residues. V shed 3 bases, J shed 2 bases, and the junction held 7 bases outside the gene matches. CDR3 in DNA: TGTGCCAGCAGCTTCGAGGACAGGAGATCCAAAAACATTCAGTACTTC. Its protein product is CASSFEDRRSKNIQYF.

In this sample, this clone turned up a few times. The rearrangement uses TRBV4-1 and TRBJ2-5; 12 bases agree with TRBD2. CDR1 is MGHRA, CDR2 YSYEKL, per germline. The CDR3 is 15 amino acids. Trimming cost V 2 bases and J 5 bases; bases outside gene matches: 3. The CDR3 DNA sequence: TGCGCCAGCAGCCAACTAGCGGGGGGGCCGGAGACCCAGTACTTC. Translating gives CASSQLAGGPETQYF.

The chain uses TRBV21-1 and TRBJ2-6; the tabulated D call, TRBD1, remains unverified against the DNA. TRBV21-1 is given as a pseudogene. There are 17 residues in the CDR3. CDR3 sequence (DNA): TGTGCCAGCAGAAGACAGGTCCTGTATCCTGGGGCCAACGTCCTGACTTTC. Its translation: CASRRQVLYPGANVLTF.

This sequence joins TRBV28 and TRBJ1-1; TRBD1 is a possible D gene (5 bases). This CDR3 is 15 amino acids long. The germline V and J ends were trimmed by 3 bases and 1 base, with 12 bases remaining between them. Germline CDR1 MDHEN, CDR2 SYDVKM. The CDR3 bases are TGTGCCAGCAGTTTGTGGGCCAGGGCGAACACTGAAGCTTTCTTT. Translation gives CASSLWARANTEAFF. The whole variable domain, filled in from reference TRBV28 and TRBJ1-1, reads DVKVTQSSRYLVKRTGEKVFLECVQDMDHENMFWYRQDPGLGLRLIYFSYDVKMKEKGDIPEGYSVSREKKERFSLILESASTNQTSMYLCASSLWARANTEAFFGQGTRLTVV.

The chain links TRBV12-5 to TRBJ2-3; 11 bases agree with TRBD2. In germline, CDR1 is LGHNT, CDR2 FRNRAP. Germline trimming cut 5 bases from V and 6 bases from J; bases unmatched to any gene: 7. The CDR3 runs to 15 residues. The CDR3 protein is CASGITLAGADTQYF. DNA of the CDR3: TGTGCTAGTGGTATAACACTAGCGGGAGCCGATACGCAGTATTTT. The full variable domain, in which reference TRBV12-5 and TRBJ2-3 provide the parts outside the CDR3, is DARVTQTPRHKVTEMGQEVTMRCQPILGHNTVFWYRQTMMQGLELLAYFRNRAPLDDSGMPKDRFSAEMPDATLATLKIQPSEPRDSAVYFCASGITLAGADTQYFGPGTRLTVL.